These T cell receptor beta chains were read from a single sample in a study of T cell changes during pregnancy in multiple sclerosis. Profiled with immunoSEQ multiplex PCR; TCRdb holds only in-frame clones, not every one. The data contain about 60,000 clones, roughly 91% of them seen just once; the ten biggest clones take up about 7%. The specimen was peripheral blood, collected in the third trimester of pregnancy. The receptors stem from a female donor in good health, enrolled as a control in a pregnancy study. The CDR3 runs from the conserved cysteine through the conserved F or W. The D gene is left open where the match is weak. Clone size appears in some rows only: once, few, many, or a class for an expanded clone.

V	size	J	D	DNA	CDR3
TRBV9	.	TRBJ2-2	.	TGTGCCAGCAGCGTTCGGACATCAGCGACCGGGGAGCTGTTTTTT	CASSVRTSATGELFF
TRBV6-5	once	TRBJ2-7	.	TGTGCCAGCAGTACATCCGGACTCCGCTACGAGCAGTACTTC	CASSTSGLRYEQYF
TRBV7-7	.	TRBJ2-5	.	TGTGCTAGCAGCTTAGGTCCGCGGGAGACCCAGTACTTC	CASSLGPRETQYF
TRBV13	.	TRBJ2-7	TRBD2	TGTGCCAGCAGCCCCCGGGGGGAACCGAGCTGGCAGTACTTC	CASSPRGEPSWQYF
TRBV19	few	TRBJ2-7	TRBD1	TGTGCCAGTAGAACCGACAGGGGGCACGGTTCCGAGCAGTACTTC	CASRTDRGHGSEQYF
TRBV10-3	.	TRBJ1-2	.	TGTGCCATCATCGACCCGGCAGGGAAGGGCTACACCTTC	CAIIDPAGKGYTF
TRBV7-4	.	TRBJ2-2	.	TGTGCCAGCAGCTTACCAGAACACACCGGGGAGCTGTTTTTT	CASSLPEHTGELFF
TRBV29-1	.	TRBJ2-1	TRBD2	TGCAGCATCTGGGCACTAGCGCTCAATGAGCAGTTCTTC	CSIWALALNEQFF
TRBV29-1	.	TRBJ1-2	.	TGCAGCGTTCGACGTCGGGAGGACTATGGCTACACCTTC	CSVRRREDYGYTF
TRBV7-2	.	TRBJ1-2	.	TGTGCCAGCAGCTTAGATAATATAGCGAACTATGGCTACACCTTC	CASSLDNIANYGYTF
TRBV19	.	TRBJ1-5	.	TGTGCCAGTAGTATAGGGTTGGGGCAGGTCAGCAATCAGCCCCAGCATTTT	CASSIGLGQVSNQPQHF
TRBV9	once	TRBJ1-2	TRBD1	TGTGCCAGCAGCGTAGGAGAGATAGGGGACAGCACCTTC	CASSVGEIGDSTF
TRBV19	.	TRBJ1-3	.	TGTGCCAGTAGTATGGGAGGGGGTTCCTCTGGAAACACCATATATTTT	CASSMGGGSSGNTIYF
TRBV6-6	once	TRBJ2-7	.	TGTGCCAGCAGCCAGGGACCCGACGGGGGCGAGCAGTACTTC	CASSQGPDGGEQYF
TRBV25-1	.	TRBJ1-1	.	TGTGCCAGCAGGGCCCCCCACATGAACACTGAAGCTTTCTTT	CASRAPHMNTEAFF
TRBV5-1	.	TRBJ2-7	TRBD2	TGCGCCAGCAGCTTGCACGCAGCGGGAGCCTACGAGCAGTACTTC	CASSLHAAGAYEQYF
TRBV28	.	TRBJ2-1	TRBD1	TGTGCCAGCAGTATATTACAGGGGTTTGAGCAGTTCTTC	CASSILQGFEQFF
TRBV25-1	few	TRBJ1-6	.	TGTGCCAGCAGTGATCTGGCTTATAATTCACCCCTCCACTTT	CASSDLAYNSPLHF
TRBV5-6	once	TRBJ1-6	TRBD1	TGTGCCAGCAGCTTTATACAGGGGCCGTATAATTCACCCCTCCACTTT	CASSFIQGPYNSPLHF
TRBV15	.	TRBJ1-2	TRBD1	TGTGCCACCAGCAACCCCACAGGGGGCTTTGGCTACACCTTC	CATSNPTGGFGYTF
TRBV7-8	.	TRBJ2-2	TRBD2	TGTGCCAGCAGCAAACGCCAGGGAGGGTCCGGGGAGCTGTTTTTT	CASSKRQGGSGELFF
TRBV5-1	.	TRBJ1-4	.	TGCGCCAGCAGCCCAGTTGCAACTAATGAAAAACTGTTTTTT	CASSPVATNEKLFF
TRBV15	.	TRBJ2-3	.	TGTGCCACCAGCCCAGGGGCAGGGGTGAACACAGATACGCAGTATTTT	CATSPGAGVNTDTQYF
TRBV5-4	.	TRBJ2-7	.	TGTGCCAGCAGCTTGGCCCGCAGTACCTACGAGCAGTACTTC	CASSLARSTYEQYF
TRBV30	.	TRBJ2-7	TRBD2	TGTGCCTGGAGTCGGGGGGACCACTACGAGCAGTACTTC	CAWSRGDHYEQYF
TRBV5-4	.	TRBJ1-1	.	TGTGCCAGCAGCTTGGGCGGGAGGCAGGGTGACGAAGCTTTCTTT	CASSLGGRQGDEAFF
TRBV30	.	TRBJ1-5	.	TGTGCCTGGAGTCGGACAGATCAGCCCCAGCATTTT	CAWSRTDQPQHF
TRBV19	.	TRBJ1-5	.	TGTGCCAGTGAAGGGAGAGGGAGGGGCTATAGCAATCAGCCCCAGCATTTT	CASEGRGRGYSNQPQHF
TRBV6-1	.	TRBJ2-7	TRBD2	TGTGCCAGCAGTGAAGTCCAGCGGGGGGATTCCTACGAGCAGTACTTC	CASSEVQRGDSYEQYF
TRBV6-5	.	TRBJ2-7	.	TGTGCCAGCCGAAGGGGTCGGGACATCCTCTACGAGCAGTACTTC	CASRRGRDILYEQYF
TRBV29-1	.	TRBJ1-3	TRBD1	TGCAGCGCCGGGACAGCCTCTGGAAACACCATATATTTT	CSAGTASGNTIYF
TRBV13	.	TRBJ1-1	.	TGTGCCAGCTTACAGGAAGGGACTGAAGCTTTCTTT	CASLQEGTEAFF
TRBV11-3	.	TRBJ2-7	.	TGTGCCAGCAGGGCCGGGACCTACGAGCAGTACTTC	CASRAGTYEQYF
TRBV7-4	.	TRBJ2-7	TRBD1	TGTGCCAGCAGCATGGGACAGGGTCTATTCGAGCAGTACTTC	CASSMGQGLFEQYF
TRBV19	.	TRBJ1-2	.	TGTGCCAGTAGTATAGGCCAGGGCGCCCTTTCTGGCTACACCTTC	CASSIGQGALSGYTF
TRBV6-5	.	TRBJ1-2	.	TGTGCCAGCAGGGTTCGAGGGACACTGAATGGCTACACCTTC	CASRVRGTLNGYTF
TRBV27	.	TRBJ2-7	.	TGTGCCAGCAGTTTAGGGCAGGCTAGCGCCTACTACGAGCAGTACTTC	CASSLGQASAYYEQYF
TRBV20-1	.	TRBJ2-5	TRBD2	TGCAGTGCTTATAGCGGGGAGACCCAGTACTTC	CSAYSGETQYF
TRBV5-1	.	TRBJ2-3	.	TGCGCCAGCAGCTTGGCGCTAGCGCCGACAGATACGCAGTATTTT	CASSLALAPTDTQYF
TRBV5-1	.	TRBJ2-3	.	TGCGCCAGCAGCCCATCTGCGGGACTCACAGATACGCAGTATTTT	CASSPSAGLTDTQYF
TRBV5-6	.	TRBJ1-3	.	TGTGCCAGCAGACAACTGTCGAGGCCGGCTGGAAACACCATATATTTT	CASRQLSRPAGNTIYF
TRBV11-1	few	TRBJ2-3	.	TGTGCCAGCAGCTTTGGCGGAGTTACAGATACGCAGTATTTT	CASSFGGVTDTQYF
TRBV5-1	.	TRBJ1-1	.	TGCGCCAGCAGCCAGGATGGGCAGGGCCATGAAGCTTTCTTT	CASSQDGQGHEAFF
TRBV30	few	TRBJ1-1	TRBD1	TGTGCCATGGATCAGGGGGGCACTGAAGCTTTCTTT	CAMDQGGTEAFF
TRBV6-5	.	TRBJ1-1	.	TGTGCCGGCAGTTACTCCCCTTGGAGGAGCACTGAAGCTTTCTTT	CAGSYSPWRSTEAFF
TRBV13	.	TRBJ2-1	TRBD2	TGTGCCAGCAGCCCTCGACTAGCGGGAGGGCTGGATGTGTTCTTC	CASSPRLAGGLDVFF
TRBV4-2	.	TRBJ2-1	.	TGTGCCAGCAGCCCCGAGGGGGGAGGGCCGTACAATGAGCAGTTCTTC	CASSPEGGGPYNEQFF
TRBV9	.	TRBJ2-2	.	TGTGCCAGCAGCGTATGGGGGGCGAACACCGGGGAGCTGTTTTTT	CASSVWGANTGELFF
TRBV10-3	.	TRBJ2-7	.	TGTGCCACCTTCCCCGGACAAGCATACGAGCAGTACTTC	CATFPGQAYEQYF
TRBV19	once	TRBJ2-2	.	TGTGCCAGTTCATTGGCCGCGAACACCGGGGAGCTGTTTTTT	CASSLAANTGELFF
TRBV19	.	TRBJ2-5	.	TGTGCCAGTAGTATAGGGCTAGCGCTAGGGGAGACCCAGTACTTC	CASSIGLALGETQYF
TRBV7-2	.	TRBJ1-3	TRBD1	TGTGCCAGCAGCCTAGGGACAGGGGTAAACACCATATATTTT	CASSLGTGVNTIYF